The 5 T cell receptor beta chains presented below share a single source sample, sequenced in a study of Graves' ophthalmopathy and Graves' hyperthyroidism. Using RNA transcripts, the TCR beta CDR3 regions were amplified. The first-round RT-PCR employed HTBI primers together with the Qiagen OneStep RT-PCR kit. A multiplex PCR was then performed as the second round. MiXCR was run by TCRdb on the multiplex PCR reads, yielding one entry per CDR3 protein. The sample lists 200,000 to 250,000 distinct CDR3 sequences; around a fifth were seen once. Sequencing was performed on peripheral blood. Every receptor here comes from a woman between 50 and 59 years old with Graves' ophthalmopathy.

This clonotype was seen repeatedly, ten times or more. For the CDR3, the DNA is TGTGCCGGAGAGCGGCAGACCTATGGCTACACCTTC. Translated, it gives CAGERQTYGYTF. V and J are TRBV30 and TRBJ1-2; D not certain. Germline lookup yields CDR1 GTSNPN and CDR2 SVGIG (reference sequence). The V end was cut by 8 bases, the J end by 4 bases, with 14 bases between. There are 12 residues in the CDR3.

This clonotype came up many times. As DNA, the CDR3 is TGTGCCAGCAGCTTAAACGTCTACGAGCAGTACTTC. It yields the protein CASSLNVYEQYF. This rearrangement joins TRBV7-9 to TRBJ2-7, with D unresolved. V lost 2 bases and J 3 bases, leaving 5 bases between the germline ends. CDR3 length equals 12 residues. Germline V CDR1 and CDR2: SEHNR, FQNEAQ (reference sequence). Complete variable domain (other parts from reference TRBV7-9 and TRBJ2-7): DTGVSQNPRHKITKRGQNVTFRCDPISEHNRLYWYRQTLGQGPEFLTYFQNEAQLEKSRLLSDRFSAERPKGSFSTLEIQRTEQGDSAMYLCASSLNVYEQYFGPGTRLTVT.

Ten or more counts support this clonotype. The rearrangement uses TRBV2 and TRBJ2-7, with TRBD1 as a possible D gene (6 bases). The germline V and J ends were trimmed by 6 bases and 0 bases, with 15 bases remaining between them. The CDR3 runs to 15 residues. Germline V gives CDR1 SNHLY, CDR2 FYNNEI. The CDR3 loop reads CASRGNRAGSYEQYF. The CDR3 region has the DNA TGTGCCAGCAGGGGTAACAGGGCAGGCTCCTACGAGCAGTACTTC.

This clonotype was seen many times. This chain connects TRBV7-2 to TRBJ1-1; TRBD1 might be the D (5 bases). There are 14 residues in the CDR3. Per the germline V gene, CDR1 is SGHTA and CDR2 is FQGNSA. V lost 3 bases and J lost 1, with 9 bases in between. In DNA form, the CDR3 reads TGTGCCAGCAGCTTGGGACTGGGGAACACTGAAGCTTTCTTT. As protein: CASSLGLGNTEAFF. Supplemented by reference TRBV7-2 and TRBJ1-1, the full variable domain reads GAGVSQSPSNKVTEKGKDVELRCDPISGHTALYWYRQSLGQGLEFLIYFQGNSAPDKSGLPSDRFSAERTGGSVSTLTIQRTQQEDSAVYLCASSLGLGNTEAFFGQGTRLTVV.

The table lists this clonotype with many counts. A single base separates this from a much larger clone, so it may be a read error. The chain uses TRBV15 and TRBJ1-2, with TRBD1 matching over 9 bases. This CDR3 contains 13 residues. CDR1 and CDR2 from the germline V gene are LNHNV and YYDKDF (reference sequence). V lost 8 bases, J lost 5 bases, and 6 bases stayed unmatched. CDR3 nucleotides: TGTGCCACCGGCTTCGGACAGGGGTATGGCTACACCTTC. It yields the protein CATGFGQGYGYTF. Together with reference TRBV15 and TRBJ1-2, the CDR3 gives the full variable domain: DAMVIQNPRYQVTQFGKPVTLSCSQTLNHNVMYWYQQKSSQAPKLLFHYYDKDFNNEADTPDNFQSRRPNTSFCFLDIRSPGLGDTAMYLCATGFGQGYGYTFGSGTRLTVV.